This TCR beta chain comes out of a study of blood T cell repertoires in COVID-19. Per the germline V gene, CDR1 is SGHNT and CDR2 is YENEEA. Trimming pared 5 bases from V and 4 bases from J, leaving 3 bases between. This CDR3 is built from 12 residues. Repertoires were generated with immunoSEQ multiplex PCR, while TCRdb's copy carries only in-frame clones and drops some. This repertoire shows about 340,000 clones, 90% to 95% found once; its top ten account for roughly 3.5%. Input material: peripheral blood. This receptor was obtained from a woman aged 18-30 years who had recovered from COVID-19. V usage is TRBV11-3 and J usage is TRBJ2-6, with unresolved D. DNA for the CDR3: TGTGCCAGCAGCCAGGGGGCCAACGTCCTGACTTTC. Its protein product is CASSQGANVLTF.